The 15 T cell receptor beta chains below all came from one sample that was sequenced in a study of cytomegalovirus exposure and HLA in healthy donors. PCR employed 60 Vbeta and 13 Jbeta primers. The method was immunoSEQ multiplex PCR; TCRdb's version includes in-frame clones alone and lacks a portion of them. The table includes fewer than 200,000 clones, over 65% detected once. Material: PBMCs. The receptors were sampled from a woman aged 25 to 39 in good health and CMV-seronegative.

This chain joins TRBV27 and TRBJ2-1; the match to TRBD2 covers 7 bases. V was pared by 5 bases and J by 5 bases, with 9 bases of the junction left unmatched. The CDR3 covers 15 residues. CDR1 and CDR2 (germline): MNHEY, SMNVEV (reference sequence). The CDR3 region is CASSPQPGGNNEQFF. The CDR3 coding sequence is TGTGCCAGCAGTCCGCAACCGGGGGGAAACAATGAGCAGTTCTTC.

The chain combines TRBV15 with TRBJ2-2; the match to TRBD2 covers 10 bases. CDR3 length: 17 amino acids. The V and J ends lost 0 bases and 7 bases, in that order; junction bases with no gene match: 8. Germline assignment: CDR1 LNHNV and CDR2 YYDKDF (reference sequence). The chain's CDR3 is CATSRDPPWTSGGELFF. CDR3 coding DNA: TGTGCCACCAGCAGAGATCCCCCTTGGACTAGCGGCGGGGAGCTGTTTTTT.

The rearrangement uses TRBV7-3 and TRBJ1-1; tentative D call: TRBD1 (6 bases). V was clipped by 5 bases and J by 4 bases, with 17 bases between them. From germline, CDR1 is SGHTA and CDR2 FQGTGA. CDR3 length: 15 amino acids. DNA of the CDR3: TGTGCCAGCAGCGCTACAGGGAAAGGGATCACTGAAGCTTTCTTT. Translation gives CASSATGKGITEAFF.

The rearrangement links TRBV5-1 to TRBJ1-4; D remains ambiguous. This CDR3 spans 17 amino acids. Germline-derived CDR1 and CDR2 are SGHRS and YFSETQ. The V gene lost 1 base and the J gene lost 0 bases, with 13 bases spanning the gap. The CDR3 nucleotides are TGCGCCAGCAGCTTGAGGCCCGAGGGAGCAACTAATGAAAAACTGTTTTTT. It is translated as CASSLRPEGATNEKLFF.

The gene calls are TRBV4-1 and TRBJ1-1; D is undetermined. The CDR3 has 12 residues. Trimming shortened V by 4 bases and J by 8 bases, and 11 bases separated the two germline ends. Germline CDR1 reads MGHRA; CDR2 reads YSYEKL. CDR3 sequence: CASSPGHREAFF. The CDR3 nucleotides are TGCGCCAGCAGCCCTGGTCACAGAGAAGCTTTCTTT.

The chain links TRBV7-6 to TRBJ2-1; D is perhaps TRBD1 (6 bases). V was cut by 2 bases and J by 4 bases, with 18 bases left in between. Germline CDR1 and CDR2: SGHVS and FNYEAQ. This CDR3 spans 17 amino acids. This CDR3 is CASSLLGFTGNYNEQFF. CDR3 coding DNA: TGTGCCAGCAGCTTACTTGGCTTTACAGGGAATTACAATGAGCAGTTCTTC. Drawing the rest from reference TRBV7-6 and TRBJ2-1, the complete variable domain is GAGVSQSPRYKVTKRGQDVALRCDPISGHVSLYWYRQALGQGPEFLTYFNYEAQQDKSGLPNDRFSAERPEGSISTLTIQRTEQRDSAMYRCASSLLGFTGNYNEQFFGPGTRLTVL.

V usage is TRBV5-6 and J usage is TRBJ2-5; 10 bases map to TRBD2. This CDR3 contains 15 residues. With 4 bases clipped from V and 4 bases from J, the junction kept 7 bases outside the gene matches. The germline V gene encodes CDR1 SGHDT and CDR2 YYEEEE. The DNA of the CDR3 is TGTGCCAGCAGCCCGAGGGTAGCGGGAGGAGAGACCCAGTACTTC. This sequence encodes CASSPRVAGGETQYF.

This chain uses TRBV30 with TRBJ2-2, with 7 bases identical to TRBD1. The germline V gene encodes CDR1 GTSNPN and CDR2 SVGIG (reference sequence). This CDR3 is 13 amino acids long. J lost 7 bases, V lost 4 bases, and 6 bases had no gene match. The CDR3 sequence: CAWTPQGVGELFF. CDR3 DNA sequence: TGTGCCTGGACTCCGCAGGGGGTCGGGGAGCTGTTTTTT.

The count of this clone is one. The chain recombines TRBV11-3 with TRBJ1-1; D not certain. This CDR3 comprises 17 residues. Per germline, CDR1 SGHNT and CDR2 YENEEA. V shed 5 bases and J shed 3 bases, with 22 bases lying between them. DNA of the CDR3: TGTGCCAGCAGCCCCGGTGGCGCACCATTGGCGGACACTGAAGCTTTCTTT. It is translated as CASSPGGAPLADTEAFF.

The V call is TRBV7-2, the J call TRBJ1-2, with 10 bases lining up with TRBD1. Germline-derived CDR1 and CDR2 are SGHTA and FQGNSA. J gave up 8 bases and V 2 bases, and 14 bases lay outside the gene matches. There are 17 residues in the CDR3. The CDR3 spells CASSLPKTSGTGEGYTF. CDR3 sequence (DNA): TGTGCCAGCAGCTTACCCAAGACCTCCGGGACAGGGGAGGGCTACACCTTC.

The V and J genes are TRBV19 and TRBJ2-1, with TRBD2 identical over 7 bases. In germline, CDR1 is LNHDA, CDR2 SQIVND (reference sequence). The CDR3 contains 15 residues. J gave up 7 bases and V 4 bases, and 10 bases lay outside the gene matches. Written as DNA, the CDR3 is TGTGCCAGTAGTAGAAGTGCGGGAGTACGAAATGAGCAGTTCTTC. Amino acids: CASSRSAGVRNEQFF.

V gene TRBV15 combines with J gene TRBJ2-7; 8 positions agree with TRBD1. V shed 1 base and J 7 bases; nucleotides not matched to a gene: 18. The length of the CDR3 is 18 residues. Germline lookup yields CDR1 LNHNV and CDR2 YYDKDF (reference sequence). The CDR3 spells CATSRGTAARGRPGEQYF. The CDR3 nucleotides read TGTGCCACCAGCAGAGGGACCGCGGCCAGGGGGCGCCCGGGGGAGCAGTACTTC.

The rearrangement links TRBV20-1 to TRBJ1-2; D gene unclear. CDR1 is DFQATT, CDR2 SNEGSKA, per germline (reference sequence). CDR3 length: 9 amino acids. CDR3: CNHGGGHTF. In nucleotides, the CDR3 is TGCAATCACGGAGGCGGCCACACCTTC.

The chain is built from TRBV10-2 and TRBJ2-7; 9 bases map to TRBD1. V lost 4 bases, J lost 6 bases, and 7 bases stayed unmatched. This CDR3 is built from 14 residues. Per the germline V gene, CDR1 is WSHSY and CDR2 is SAAADI. The DNA for the CDR3 is TGCGCCAGCAGTGCACAGGGGGCTTCAGGCGAGCAGTACTTC. Translated, it gives CASSAQGASGEQYF.

The V gene is TRBV9, the J gene TRBJ1-3, with D possibly TRBD1 on 6 matching bases. The CDR3 extends over 17 amino acids. Germline CDR1 reads SGDLS; CDR2 reads YYNGEE. V lost 1 base to trimming and J lost 0 bases, with 14 bases between them. The CDR3 DNA is TGTGCCAGCAGCGTATCCGGGGGGCTCTACTCTGGAAACACCATATATTTT. Its protein product is CASSVSGGLYSGNTIYF.